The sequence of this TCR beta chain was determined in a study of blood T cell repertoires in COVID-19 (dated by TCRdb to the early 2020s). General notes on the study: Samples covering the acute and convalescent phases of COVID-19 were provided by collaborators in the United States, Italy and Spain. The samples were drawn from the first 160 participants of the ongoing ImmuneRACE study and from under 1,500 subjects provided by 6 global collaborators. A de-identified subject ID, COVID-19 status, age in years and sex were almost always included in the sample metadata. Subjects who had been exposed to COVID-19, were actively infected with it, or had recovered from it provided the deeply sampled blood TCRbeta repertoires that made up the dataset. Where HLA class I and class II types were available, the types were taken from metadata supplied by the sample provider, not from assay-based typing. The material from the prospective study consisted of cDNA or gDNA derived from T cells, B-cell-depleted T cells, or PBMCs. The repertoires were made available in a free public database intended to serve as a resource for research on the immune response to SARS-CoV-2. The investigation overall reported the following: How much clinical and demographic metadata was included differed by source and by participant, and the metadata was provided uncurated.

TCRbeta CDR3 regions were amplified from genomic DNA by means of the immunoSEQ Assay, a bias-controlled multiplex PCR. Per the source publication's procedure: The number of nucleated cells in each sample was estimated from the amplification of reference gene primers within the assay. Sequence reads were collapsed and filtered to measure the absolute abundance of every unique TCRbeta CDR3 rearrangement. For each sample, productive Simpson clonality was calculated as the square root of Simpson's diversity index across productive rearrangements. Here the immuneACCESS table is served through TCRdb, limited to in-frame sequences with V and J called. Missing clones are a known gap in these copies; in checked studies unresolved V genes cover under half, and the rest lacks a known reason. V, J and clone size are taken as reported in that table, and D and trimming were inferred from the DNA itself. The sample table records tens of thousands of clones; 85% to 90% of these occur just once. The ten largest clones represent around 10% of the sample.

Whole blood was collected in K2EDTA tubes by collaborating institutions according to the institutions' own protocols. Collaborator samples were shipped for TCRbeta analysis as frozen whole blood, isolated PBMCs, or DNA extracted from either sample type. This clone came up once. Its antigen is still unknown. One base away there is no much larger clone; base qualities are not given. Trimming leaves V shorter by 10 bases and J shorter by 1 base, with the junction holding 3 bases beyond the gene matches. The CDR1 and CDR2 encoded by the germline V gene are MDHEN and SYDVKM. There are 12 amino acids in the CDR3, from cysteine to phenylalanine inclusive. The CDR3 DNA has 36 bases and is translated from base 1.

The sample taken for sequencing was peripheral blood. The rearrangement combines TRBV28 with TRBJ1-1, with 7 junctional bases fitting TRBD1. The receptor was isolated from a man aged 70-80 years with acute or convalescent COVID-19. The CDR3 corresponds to CAIGTENTEAFF. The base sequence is TGTGCCATCGGGACAGAGAACACTGAAGCTTTCTTT.